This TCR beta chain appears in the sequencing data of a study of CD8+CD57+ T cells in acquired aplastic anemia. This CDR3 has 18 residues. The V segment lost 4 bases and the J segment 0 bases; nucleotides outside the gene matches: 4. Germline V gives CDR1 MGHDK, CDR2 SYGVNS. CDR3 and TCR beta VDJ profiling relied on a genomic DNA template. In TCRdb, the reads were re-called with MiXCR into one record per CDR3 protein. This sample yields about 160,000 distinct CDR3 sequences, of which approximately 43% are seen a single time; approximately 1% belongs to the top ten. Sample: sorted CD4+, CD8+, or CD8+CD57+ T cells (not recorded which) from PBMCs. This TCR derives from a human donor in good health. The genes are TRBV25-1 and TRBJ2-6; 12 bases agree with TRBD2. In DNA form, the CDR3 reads TGTGCCAGCAGTGCAACTAGCGGGGGGCTCTCTGGGGCCAACGTCCTGACTTTC. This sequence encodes CASSATSGGLSGANVLTF.